This T cell receptor beta chain was documented in a study of T cell changes during pregnancy in multiple sclerosis. Method: immunoSEQ multiplex PCR; TCRdb's copy keeps in-frame clones and lacks some. This repertoire shows 30,000 to 40,000 clones, 90% found once; its top ten account for approximately 0.5%. The sample consisted of CD4+ T cells from peripheral blood mononuclear cells, taken in the second trimester of pregnancy. The receptor comes from a female donor with multiple sclerosis, enrolled in a pregnancy study.

DNA of the CDR3: TGTGCCAGCAGTGATTACAGAGACACCGGGGAGCTGTTTTTT. This encodes CASSDYRDTGELFF. This rearrangement joins TRBV2 to TRBJ2-2, with D unclear. V shed 3 bases and J shed 3 bases, with 8 bases lying between them. Germline lookup yields CDR1 SNHLY and CDR2 FYNNEI. This CDR3 has 14 residues.